These T cell receptor beta chains were read from a single sample in a study of blood T cell repertoires in COVID-19. Data came from immunoSEQ multiplex PCR; TCRdb stores just in-frame clones and leaves some out. The sample lists about 75,000 clones; 74% were seen once. The specimen sequenced was peripheral blood. These receptors all come from a human donor with acute or convalescent COVID-19. The donor label of this sample is uncertain. CDR3s include the opening cysteine and the closing phenylalanine or tryptophan. A D gene is named only where the DNA matches it firmly. Clone size appears in some rows only: once, few, many, or a class for an expanded clone.

CDR3nt | CDR3aa | d_gene | v_gene | abundance | j_gene
TGTGCCATCAGTAGGACAGGGGGCGAGGATTCACCCCTCCACTTT | CAISRTGGEDSPLHF | TRBD1 | TRBV10-3 | . | TRBJ1-6
TGTGCCAGCAACCCCTCAGCGGGGAGGAACACTGAAGCTTTCTTT | CASNPSAGRNTEAFF | . | TRBV28 | . | TRBJ1-1
TGTGCCAGCAGCTTTGACAGGAACACAGATACGCAGTATTTT | CASSFDRNTDTQYF | . | TRBV7-3 | . | TRBJ2-3
TGTGCCAGCACTGAAAGACGGTCGGGTGAGCAGTTCTTC | CASTERRSGEQFF | . | TRBV6-1 | . | TRBJ2-1
TGTGCCAGCACCCTAGGGGGCTCTGGGGCCAACGTCCTGACTTTC | CASTLGGSGANVLTF | . | TRBV28 | once | TRBJ2-6
TGTGCCAGCAGTTTACGACAGACTAGCGGAGAGCAGTTCTTC | CASSLRQTSGEQFF | TRBD2 | TRBV28 | once | TRBJ2-1
TGTGCCAGCACTCCCGGGAGCCTCGGAGCCACTGAAGCTTTCTTT | CASTPGSLGATEAFF | . | TRBV28 | . | TRBJ1-1
TGTGCCAGTAGTATAGATGGCAGGGCCGATACGCAGTATTTT | CASSIDGRADTQYF | . | TRBV19 | . | TRBJ2-3
TGTGCCAGCAGCTTAGGGCCCGGGCGTCAGGGTGATGGCTACACCTTC | CASSLGPGRQGDGYTF | . | TRBV7-2 | . | TRBJ1-2
TGTGCCAGCAGCGTACAGGGACAGATCAATGGCTACACCTTC | CASSVQGQINGYTF | TRBD1 | TRBV9 | . | TRBJ1-2
TGTGCCAGCACTAGCGAGAACACCGGGGAGCTGTTTTTT | CASTSENTGELFF | . | TRBV2 | . | TRBJ2-2
TGTGCCAGCTCCCTGGACTCCAATCAGCCCCAGCATTTT | CASSLDSNQPQHF | . | TRBV18 | . | TRBJ1-5